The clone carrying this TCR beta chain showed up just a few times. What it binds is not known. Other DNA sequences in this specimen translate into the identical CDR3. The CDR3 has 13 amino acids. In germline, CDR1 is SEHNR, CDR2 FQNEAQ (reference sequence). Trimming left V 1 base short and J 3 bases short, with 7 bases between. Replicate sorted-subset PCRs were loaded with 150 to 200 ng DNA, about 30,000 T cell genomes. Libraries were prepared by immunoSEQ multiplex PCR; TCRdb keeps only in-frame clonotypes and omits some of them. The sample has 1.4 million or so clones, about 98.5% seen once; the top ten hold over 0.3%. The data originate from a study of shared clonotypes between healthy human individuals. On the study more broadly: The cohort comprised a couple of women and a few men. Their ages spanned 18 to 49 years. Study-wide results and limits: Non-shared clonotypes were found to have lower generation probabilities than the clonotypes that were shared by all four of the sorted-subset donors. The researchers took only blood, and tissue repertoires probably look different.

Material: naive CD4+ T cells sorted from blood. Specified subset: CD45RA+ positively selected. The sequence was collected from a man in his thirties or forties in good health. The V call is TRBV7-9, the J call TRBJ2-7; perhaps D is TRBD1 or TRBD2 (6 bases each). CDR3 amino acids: CASSLEGGYEQYF. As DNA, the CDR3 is TGTGCCAGCAGCTTAGAGGGGGGCTACGAGCAGTACTTC.